A single sample is the source of the 8 T cell receptor beta chains below, sequenced in a study of blood T cell repertoires in COVID-19. Here immunoSEQ multiplex PCR was the method, and the copy in TCRdb shows in-frame clones only, minus some. The sample includes a few hundred thousand clones, 84% seen only once; the top ten take 4.2%. Sequencing was performed on peripheral blood. All receptors come from a man aged 60 to 75 with acute or convalescent COVID-19.

The chain uses TRBV6-5 and TRBJ2-4; 10 nucleotides match TRBD1. The germline gives CDR1 MNHEY, CDR2 SVGAGI. This CDR3 has 14 amino acids. V shed 8 bases, J shed 7 bases, and the junction held 8 bases outside the gene matches. CDR3 DNA: TGTGCCAGCGGGGGACAGGGGCCCACGAACATTCAGTACTTC. Encoded protein: CASGGQGPTNIQYF.

The gene calls are TRBV6-1 and TRBJ1-3, with unresolved D. Looked up from germline, CDR1 is MNHNS and CDR2 is SASEGT. V lost 2 bases and J lost 2, with 7 bases in between. The length of the CDR3 is 14 residues. The CDR3 region is CASSEILTGNTIYF. CDR3 DNA sequence: TGTGCCAGCAGTGAAATACTGACTGGAAACACCATATATTTT.

The chain links TRBV25-1 to TRBJ1-4; D is possibly TRBD1 (6 bases). Trimming stripped 2 bases from V and 8 bases from J, with 21 bases between. Germline loops: CDR1 MGHDK, CDR2 SYGVNS. This CDR3 contains 17 residues. The CDR3 region is CASSEEWRGQGLEKLFF. The CDR3 region has the DNA TGTGCCAGCAGTGAAGAATGGCGGGGGCAAGGACTAGAAAAACTGTTTTTT.

This chain joins TRBV7-2 and TRBJ2-5, with D perhaps TRBD2 (6 bases). The ends were cut back, 5 bases at V and 5 bases at J, with 24 bases in the middle. This CDR3 contains 17 residues. Germline values: CDR1 SGHTA, CDR2 FQGNSA. In nucleotides, the CDR3 is TGTGCCAGCAGCCAGCCTCGGGGCGGGGCCTTGAGTGAGACCCAGTACTTC. Its translation: CASSQPRGGALSETQYF.

The CDR3 loop reads CASSPGGGKQYF. The DNA for the CDR3 is TGTGCCAGCAGCCCAGGCGGGGGAAAGCAGTACTTC. The V call is TRBV12-3 or TRBV12-4, the J call TRBJ2-7; 7 nucleotides match TRBD2. CDR3 length: 12 amino acids. The V segment lost 6 bases and the J segment 8 bases; nucleotides outside the gene matches: 7.

The chain joins TRBV28 to TRBJ2-1; 11 bases are shared with TRBD2. CDR1 and CDR2 (germline): MDHEN, SYDVKM. V was clipped by 2 bases and J by 5 bases; unmatched bases: 2. The CDR3 is 15 residues long. The chain's CDR3 is CASSLMGLADNEQFF. The DNA for the CDR3 is TGTGCCAGCAGTTTAATGGGACTAGCGGACAATGAGCAGTTCTTC.

The V call is TRBV4-1, the J call TRBJ1-1; D gene uncertain. V lost 4 bases and J lost 3, with 21 bases in between. Germline V gene lookup returns CDR1 MGHRA and CDR2 YSYEKL. The CDR3 totals 17 residues. For the CDR3, the DNA is TGCGCCAGCAGCCTAACGGGTCAGGCAGCGGGTGACACTGAAGCTTTCTTT. Amino acid sequence: CASSLTGQAAGDTEAFF.

V gene TRBV19 combines with J gene TRBJ1-2; possibly TRBD1 for D (6 bases). V was shortened by 10 bases and J by 2 bases, with 11 bases between the two germline ends. This CDR3 contains 12 residues. Germline values: CDR1 LNHDA, CDR2 SQIVND (reference sequence). The CDR3 nucleotides read TGTGCCACCTGGACAGCAAACTATGGCTACACCTTC. It is translated as CATWTANYGYTF.